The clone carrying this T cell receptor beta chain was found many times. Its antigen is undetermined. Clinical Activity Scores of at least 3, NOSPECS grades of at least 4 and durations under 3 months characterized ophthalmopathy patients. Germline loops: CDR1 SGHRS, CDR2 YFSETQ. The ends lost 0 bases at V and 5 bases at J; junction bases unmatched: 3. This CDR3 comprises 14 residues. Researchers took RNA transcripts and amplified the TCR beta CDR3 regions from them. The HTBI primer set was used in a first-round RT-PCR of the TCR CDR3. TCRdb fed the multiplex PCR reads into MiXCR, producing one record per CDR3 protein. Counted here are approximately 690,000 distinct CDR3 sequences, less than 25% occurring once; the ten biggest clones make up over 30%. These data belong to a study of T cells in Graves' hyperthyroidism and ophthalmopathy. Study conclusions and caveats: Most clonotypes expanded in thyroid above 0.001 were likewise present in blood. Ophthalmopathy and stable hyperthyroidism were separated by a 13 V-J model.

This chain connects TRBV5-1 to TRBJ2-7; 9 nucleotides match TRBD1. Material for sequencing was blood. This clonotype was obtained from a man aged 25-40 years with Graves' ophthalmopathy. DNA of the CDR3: TGCGCCAGCAGCTTGGTACAGGGGGCCGACGAGCAGTACTTC. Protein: CASSLVQGADEQYF.